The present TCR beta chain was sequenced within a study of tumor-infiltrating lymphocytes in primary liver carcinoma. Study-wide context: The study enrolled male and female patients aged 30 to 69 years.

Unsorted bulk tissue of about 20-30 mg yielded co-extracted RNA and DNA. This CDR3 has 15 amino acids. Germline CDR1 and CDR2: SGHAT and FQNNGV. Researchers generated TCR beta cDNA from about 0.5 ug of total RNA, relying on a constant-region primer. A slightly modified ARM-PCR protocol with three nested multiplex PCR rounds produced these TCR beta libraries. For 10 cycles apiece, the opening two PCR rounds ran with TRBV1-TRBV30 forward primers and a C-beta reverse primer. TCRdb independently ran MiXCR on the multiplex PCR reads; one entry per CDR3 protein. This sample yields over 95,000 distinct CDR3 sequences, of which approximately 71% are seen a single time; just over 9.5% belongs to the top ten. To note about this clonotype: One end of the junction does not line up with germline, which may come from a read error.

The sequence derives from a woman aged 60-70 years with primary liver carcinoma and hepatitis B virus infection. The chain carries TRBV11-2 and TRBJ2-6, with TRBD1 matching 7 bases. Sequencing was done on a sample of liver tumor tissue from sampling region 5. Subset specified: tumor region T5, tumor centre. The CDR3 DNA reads TGTGCCAACAGCTTAGGGGGCGCAGGGGCTAACGTCACGACTTTC. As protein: CANSLGGAGANVTTF.